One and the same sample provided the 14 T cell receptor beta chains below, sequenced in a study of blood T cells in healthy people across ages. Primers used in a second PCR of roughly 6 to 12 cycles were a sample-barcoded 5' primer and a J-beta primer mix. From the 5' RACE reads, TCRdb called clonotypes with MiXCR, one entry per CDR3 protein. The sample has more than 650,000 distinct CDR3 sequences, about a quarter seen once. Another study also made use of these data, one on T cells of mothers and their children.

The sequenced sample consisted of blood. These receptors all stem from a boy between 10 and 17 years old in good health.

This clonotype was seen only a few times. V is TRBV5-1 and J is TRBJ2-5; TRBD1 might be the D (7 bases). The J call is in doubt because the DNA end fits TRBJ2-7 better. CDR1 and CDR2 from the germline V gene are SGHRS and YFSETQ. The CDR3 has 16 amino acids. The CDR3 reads CASSFLGGTEFYEQYF. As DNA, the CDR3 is TGCGCCAGCAGCTTCCTTGGCGGGACAGAGTTCTACGAGCAGTACTTC.

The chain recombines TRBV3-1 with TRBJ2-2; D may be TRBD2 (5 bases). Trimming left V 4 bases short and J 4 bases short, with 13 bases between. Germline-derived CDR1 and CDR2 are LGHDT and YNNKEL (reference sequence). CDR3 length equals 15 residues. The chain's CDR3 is CASSRPLVPTGELFF. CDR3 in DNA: TGTGCCAGCAGCCGCCCACTAGTTCCCACCGGGGAGCTGTTTTTT.

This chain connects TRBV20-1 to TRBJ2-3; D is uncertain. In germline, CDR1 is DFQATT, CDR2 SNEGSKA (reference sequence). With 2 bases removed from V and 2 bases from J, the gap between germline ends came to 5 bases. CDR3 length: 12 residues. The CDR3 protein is CSARRITDTQYF. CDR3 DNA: TGCAGTGCTAGACGGATCACAGATACGCAGTATTTT.

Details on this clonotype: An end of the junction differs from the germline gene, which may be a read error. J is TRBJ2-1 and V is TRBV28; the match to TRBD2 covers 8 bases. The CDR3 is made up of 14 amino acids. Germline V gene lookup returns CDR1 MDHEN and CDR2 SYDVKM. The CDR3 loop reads CASIRGGNYNEQSF. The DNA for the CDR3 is TGTGCCAGCATTCGCGGGGGGAATTACAATGAGCAGTCCTTC.

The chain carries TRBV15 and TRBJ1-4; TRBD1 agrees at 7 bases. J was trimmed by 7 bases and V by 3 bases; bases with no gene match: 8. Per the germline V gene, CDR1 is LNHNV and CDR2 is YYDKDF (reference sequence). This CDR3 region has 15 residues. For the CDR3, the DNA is TGTGCCACCAGCAGTTGGGCCAGGGGGTCTGAAAAACTGTTTTTT. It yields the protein CATSSWARGSEKLFF.

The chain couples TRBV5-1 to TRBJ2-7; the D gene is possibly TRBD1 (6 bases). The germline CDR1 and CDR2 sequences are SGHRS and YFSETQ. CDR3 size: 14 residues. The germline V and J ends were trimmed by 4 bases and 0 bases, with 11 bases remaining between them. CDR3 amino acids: CASSHRVFSYEQYF. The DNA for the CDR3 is TGCGCCAGCAGCCACAGGGTTTTCTCCTACGAGCAGTACTTC.

In DNA form, the CDR3 reads TGTGCCAGCGCGACAAGGGCTTGGGTCCTTAACTACGAGCAGTACTTC. As protein: CASATRAWVLNYEQYF. The rearrangement uses TRBV27 and TRBJ2-7; D call uncertain. This CDR3 contains 16 residues. Germline V gives CDR1 MNHEY, CDR2 SMNVEV (reference sequence). Trimming shortened V by 8 bases and J by 3 bases, and 23 bases separated the two germline ends.

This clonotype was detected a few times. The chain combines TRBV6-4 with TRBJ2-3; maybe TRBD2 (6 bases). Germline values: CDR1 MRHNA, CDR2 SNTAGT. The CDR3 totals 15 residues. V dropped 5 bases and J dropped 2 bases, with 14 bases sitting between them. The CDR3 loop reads CASSSTRDSTDTQYF. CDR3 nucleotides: TGTGCCAGCAGTAGTACTCGGGACTCCACAGATACGCAGTATTTT.

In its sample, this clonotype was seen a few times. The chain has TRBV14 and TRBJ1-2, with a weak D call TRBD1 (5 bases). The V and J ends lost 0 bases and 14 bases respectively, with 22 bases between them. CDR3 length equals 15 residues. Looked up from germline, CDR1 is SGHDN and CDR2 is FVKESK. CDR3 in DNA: TGTGCCAGCAGCCAAGACTCGGTGGAGGGGCGCGGTCAGACCTTC. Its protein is CASSQDSVEGRGQTF.

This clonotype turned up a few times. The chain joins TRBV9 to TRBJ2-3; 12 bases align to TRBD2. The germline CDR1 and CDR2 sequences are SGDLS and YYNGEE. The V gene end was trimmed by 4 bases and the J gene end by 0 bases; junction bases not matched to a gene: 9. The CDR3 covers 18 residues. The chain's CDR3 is CASSPGLAGTVSTDTQYF. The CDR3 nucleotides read TGTGCCAGCAGCCCCGGACTAGCGGGGACCGTCAGCACAGATACGCAGTATTTT.

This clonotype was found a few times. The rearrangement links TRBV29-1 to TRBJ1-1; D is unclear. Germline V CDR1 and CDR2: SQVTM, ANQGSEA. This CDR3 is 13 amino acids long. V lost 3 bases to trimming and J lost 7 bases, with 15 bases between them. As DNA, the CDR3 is TGCAGCGTTGAGAAGGTGCCGGAGGGTGAAGCTTTCTTT. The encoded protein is CSVEKVPEGEAFF.

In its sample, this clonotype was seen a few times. The CDR3 spells CASSLAGPQGGETQYF. CDR3 nucleotide sequence: TGCGCCAGCAGCTTAGCAGGACCTCAGGGAGGAGAGACCCAGTACTTC. The V call is TRBV5-1, the J call TRBJ2-5; D is possibly TRBD2 (6 bases). This CDR3 is built from 16 residues. Looked up from germline, CDR1 is SGHRS and CDR2 is YFSETQ. With 2 bases removed from V and 4 bases from J, the gap between germline ends came to 18 bases.

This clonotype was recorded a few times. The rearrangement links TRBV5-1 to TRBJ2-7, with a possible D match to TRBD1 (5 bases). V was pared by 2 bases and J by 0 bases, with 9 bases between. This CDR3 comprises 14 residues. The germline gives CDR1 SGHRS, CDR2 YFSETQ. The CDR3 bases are TGCGCCAGCAGCTTTGGACAACGCTCCTACGAGCAGTACTTC. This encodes CASSFGQRSYEQYF.

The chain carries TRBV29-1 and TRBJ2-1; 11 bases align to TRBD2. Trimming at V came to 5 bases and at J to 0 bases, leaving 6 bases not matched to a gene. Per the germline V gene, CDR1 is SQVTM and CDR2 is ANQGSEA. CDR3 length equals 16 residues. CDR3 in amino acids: CSVRLAGGSSYNEQFF. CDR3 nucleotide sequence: TGCAGCGTTCGCCTAGCGGGAGGCTCCTCCTACAATGAGCAGTTCTTC.